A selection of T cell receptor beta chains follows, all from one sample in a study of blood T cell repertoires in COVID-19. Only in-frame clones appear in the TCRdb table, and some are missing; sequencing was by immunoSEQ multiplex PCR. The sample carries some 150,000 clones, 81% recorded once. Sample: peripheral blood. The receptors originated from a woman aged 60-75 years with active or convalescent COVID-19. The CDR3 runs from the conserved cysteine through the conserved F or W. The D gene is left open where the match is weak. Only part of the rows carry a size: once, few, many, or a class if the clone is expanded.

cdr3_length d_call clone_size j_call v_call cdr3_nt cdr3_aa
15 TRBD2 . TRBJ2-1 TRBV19 TGTGCCAGTAGTCGGGGACTAGCGGCCTACAATGAGCAGTTCTTC CASSRGLAAYNEQFF
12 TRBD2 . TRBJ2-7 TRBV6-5 TGTGCCAGCACCGGGACTAGCGGGAGTTTGGGGTTC CASTGTSGSLGF
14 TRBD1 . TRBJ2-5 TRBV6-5 TGTGCCAGCAGGCGGACAGGGAACCAAGAGACCCAGTACTTC CASRRTGNQETQYF
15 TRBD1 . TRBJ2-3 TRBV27 TGTGCCAGTACCTCCACAGGGGTCGGTGTAGATACGCAGTATTTT CASTSTGVGVDTQYF
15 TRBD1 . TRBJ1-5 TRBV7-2 TGTGCCAGCAGCTTGGGACAGGGGGTAGGACAGCCCCAGCATTTT CASSLGQGVGQPQHF
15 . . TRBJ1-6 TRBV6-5 TGTGCCAGCAGTTACTCTAGGGACATGGCTTCACCCCTCCACTTT CASSYSRDMASPLHF
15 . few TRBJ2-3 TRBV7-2 TGTGCCAGCAGCCCGGCGGGGAGGGGGACAGATACGCAGTATTTT CASSPAGRGTDTQYF
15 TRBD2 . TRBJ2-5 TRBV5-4 TGTGCCAGCAGCTTGAAGGGAGGGACTCGTGAGACCCAGTACTTC CASSLKGGTRETQYF
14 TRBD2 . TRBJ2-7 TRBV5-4 TGTGCCAGCAGCTTAAAGCGGGAGCCCTACGAGCAGTACTTC CASSLKREPYEQYF
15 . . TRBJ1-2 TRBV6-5 TGTGCCAGCAGTTACTCGTGGACAGCTAACTATGGCTACACCTTC CASSYSWTANYGYTF
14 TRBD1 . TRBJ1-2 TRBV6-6 TGTGCCAGCAGTCTGGACAGGGTGGGCTATGGCTACACCTTC CASSLDRVGYGYTF
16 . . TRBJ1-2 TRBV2 TGTGCCAGCAGTGAGGAGACGGCCATATATGGGTATGGCTACACCTTC CASSEETAIYGYGYTF
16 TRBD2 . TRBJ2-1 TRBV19 TGTGCCAGTAGTATGCACACGGGAGGGCCGGGGAATGAGCAGTTCTTC CASSMHTGGPGNEQFF
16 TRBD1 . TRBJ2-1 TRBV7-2 TGTGCCAGCAGCTTGGTGATCGGGACAGGGATAGATGAGCAGTTCTTC CASSLVIGTGIDEQFF
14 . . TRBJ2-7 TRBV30 TGTGCCTGGAGTCCCTTGACAACGACCTACGAGCAGTACTTC CAWSPLTTTYEQYF
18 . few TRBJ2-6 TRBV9 TGTGCCAGCAGCGGGGATCCGGGACTGAGCTCTGGGGCCAACGTCCTGACTTTC CASSGDPGLSSGANVLTF
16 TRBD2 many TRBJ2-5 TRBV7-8 TGTGCCAGCAGCGTGCCTCGGCTAGCGGGGAAAGAGACCCAGTACTTC CASSVPRLAGKETQYF
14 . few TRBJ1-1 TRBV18 TGTGCCAGCTCACCACCGTCCGTGAACACTGAAGCTTTCTTT CASSPPSVNTEAFF
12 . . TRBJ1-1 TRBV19 TGTGCCAGTAGTACGGGAGAGACTGAAGCTTTCTTT CASSTGETEAFF
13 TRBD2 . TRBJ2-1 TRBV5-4 TGTGCCAGCAGCTCGGGACTAGCAAATGAGCAGTTCTTC CASSSGLANEQFF
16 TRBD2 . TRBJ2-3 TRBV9 TGTGCCAGCAGCGTAGGGAGCGGGAGAGGAACAGATACGCAGTATTTT CASSVGSGRGTDTQYF
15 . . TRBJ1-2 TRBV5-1 TGCGCCAGCAGACCACAGTCGATTGAAACATATGGCTACACCTTC CASRPQSIETYGYTF
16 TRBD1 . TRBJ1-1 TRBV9 TGTGCCAGCAATCGACCGGGACAGGGGGCGGGCACTGAAGCTTTCTTT CASNRPGQGAGTEAFF
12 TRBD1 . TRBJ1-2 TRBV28 TGTGCCAGTAAGACAGGGAACTATGGCTACACCTTC CASKTGNYGYTF
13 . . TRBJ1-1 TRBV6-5 TGTGCCAGCAGTTCAGGGAGGAACGCTGAAGCTTTCTTT CASSSGRNAEAFF
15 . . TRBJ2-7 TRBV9 TGTGCCAGCAGCCCCCGGGGTCGAGAAACTTACGAGCAGTACTTC CASSPRGRETYEQYF
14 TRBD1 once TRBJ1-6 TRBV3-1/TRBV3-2 TGTGCCAGCAGCAGAGGGGGCTTGGGGTCACCCCTCCACTTT CASSRGGLGSPLHF
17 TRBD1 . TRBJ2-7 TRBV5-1 TGCGCCAGCAGCTGGGGGTGGGGTCGGGACAGTGGAGGTGAGCAGTACTTC CASSWGWGRDSGGEQYF
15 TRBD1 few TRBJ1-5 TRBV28 TGTGCCAGCAGTTTTAGGGGACAGAGCAATCAGCCCCAGCATTTT CASSFRGQSNQPQHF
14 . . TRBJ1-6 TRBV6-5 TGTGCCAGCAGTTTTAAGGGGCGGCGGTCACCCCTCCACTTT CASSFKGRRSPLHF
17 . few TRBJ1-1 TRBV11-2 TGTGCCAGCAGCTCCAGAGGGCAGGGGACAAAGGGAACTGAAGCTTTCTTT CASSSRGQGTKGTEAFF
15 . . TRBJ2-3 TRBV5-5 TGTGCCAGCAGCTCGGGACAACGTCTCACAGATACGCAGTATTTT CASSSGQRLTDTQYF
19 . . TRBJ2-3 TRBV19 TGTGCCAGTAGTCTCGAAGATGTCTCAGGCCGGCCTCGCACAGATACGCAGTATTTT CASSLEDVSGRPRTDTQYF
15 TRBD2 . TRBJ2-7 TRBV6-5 TGTGCCAGCAGTTATGGGGGGGGAGGGCCGTACGAGCAGTACTTC CASSYGGGGPYEQYF
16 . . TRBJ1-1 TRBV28 TGTGCCAGCAACCCTCCGGGCCGGAGGGAGAACACTGAAGCTTTCTTT CASNPPGRRENTEAFF
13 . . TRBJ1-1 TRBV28 TGTGCCAGCGGACTTGACTACCACACTGAAGCTTTCTTT CASGLDYHTEAFF
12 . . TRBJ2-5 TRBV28 TGTGCCAGCAGAGGAGGGAGGGAGACCCAGTACTTC CASRGGRETQYF